The 23 T cell receptor beta chains presented below share a single source sample, sequenced in a study of identical twins. TCRdb ran MiXCR on the 5' RACE reads and lists one entry per CDR3 protein. The data contain 200,000 to 250,000 distinct CDR3 sequences, approximately 8.3% of them singletons. These same data were also listed under a study on yellow fever vaccine responses in identical twins.

Material for sequencing was memory (CD45RO+) T cells sorted from blood. The receptor set was obtained from a woman younger than 30 in good health.

This clonotype has ten or more counts. The chain is built from TRBV6-1 and TRBJ2-1; D is unclear. V was cut by 7 bases and J by 1 base, with 11 bases left in between. Germline CDR1 MNHNS, CDR2 SASEGT. There are 14 residues in the CDR3. The CDR3 DNA is TGTGCCAGCATTGAGGAATGGTCCTACAATGAGCAGTTCTTC. It encodes CASIEEWSYNEQFF.

Ten or more counts support this clonotype. The rearrangement links TRBV5-1 to TRBJ1-1, with a possible D match to TRBD1 (5 bases). Trimming stripped 5 bases from V and 4 bases from J, with 15 bases between. This CDR3 is 14 amino acids long. Germline V lookup: CDR1 SGHRS, CDR2 YFSETQ. CDR3 DNA: TGCGCCAGCAGTCCGGCAGGGTATAGCACTGAAGCTTTCTTT. This codes for CASSPAGYSTEAFF. Drawing the rest from reference TRBV5-1 and TRBJ1-1, the complete variable domain is KAGVTQTPRYLIKTRGQQVTLSCSPISGHRSVSWYQQTPGQGLQFLFEYFSETQRNKGNFPGRFSGRQFSNSRSEMNVSTLELGDSALYLCASSPAGYSTEAFFGQGTRLTVV.

This clonotype was seen many times. V gene TRBV4-1 combines with J gene TRBJ1-1, with 11 bases lining up with TRBD1. This CDR3 is built from 15 residues. The trim removed 3 bases at V and 4 bases at J, leaving 4 bases unmatched. CDR1 is MGHRA, CDR2 YSYEKL, per germline. The CDR3 reads CASSQDRGRGTEAFF. For the CDR3, the DNA is TGCGCCAGCAGCCAGGACAGGGGGCGCGGCACTGAAGCTTTCTTT.

This clonotype was found a few times. The chain recombines TRBV28 with TRBJ2-5; the D gene is possibly TRBD2 (5 bases). V dropped 3 bases and J dropped 0 bases, with 8 bases sitting between them. Per the germline V gene, CDR1 is MDHEN and CDR2 is SYDVKM. CDR3 size: 14 residues. The CDR3 region is CASSLPGNQETQYF. The DNA of the CDR3 is TGTGCCAGCAGTTTGCCCGGGAACCAAGAGACCCAGTACTTC.

This rearrangement joins TRBV28 to TRBJ2-1; 7 bases match TRBD2. Germline loops: CDR1 MDHEN, CDR2 SYDVKM. With 6 bases clipped from V and 3 bases from J, the junction kept 11 bases outside the gene matches. CDR3 length: 16 residues. As DNA, the CDR3 is TGTGCCAGCAGCCAATTAGGCGGGGGAAACTACAATGAGCAGTTCTTC. This sequence encodes CASSQLGGGNYNEQFF.

There are many counts of this clonotype. The chain has TRBV15 and TRBJ1-6; 7 bases are shared with TRBD1. V was pared by 0 bases and J by 8 bases, with 4 bases of the junction left unmatched. Germline CDR1 LNHNV, CDR2 YYDKDF (reference sequence). The CDR3 has 15 amino acids. The CDR3 protein is CATSRERQGDSPLHF. CDR3 DNA sequence: TGTGCCACCAGCAGAGAACGCCAGGGGGATTCACCCCTCCACTTT. Together with reference TRBV15 and TRBJ1-6, the CDR3 gives the full variable domain: DAMVIQNPRYQVTQFGKPVTLSCSQTLNHNVMYWYQQKSSQAPKLLFHYYDKDFNNEADTPDNFQSRRPNTSFCFLDIRSPGLGDTAMYLCATSRERQGDSPLHFGNGTRLTVT.

This clonotype was counted between two and nine times. The chain employs TRBV6-1 and TRBJ1-5; TRBD1 agrees at 10 bases. The germline V gene has CDR1 MNHNS and CDR2 SASEGT. The CDR3 sequence is 13 residues long. Trimming took 6 bases from V and 5 from J; bases not matched to a gene: 1. The CDR3: CASRDRGDQPQHF. CDR3 coding DNA: TGTGCCAGCAGGGACAGGGGGGATCAGCCCCAGCATTTT.

This clonotype came up many times. This rearrangement joins TRBV7-2 to TRBJ2-3; TRBD1 aligns across 8 bases. Germline trimming cut 6 bases from V and 4 bases from J; bases unmatched to any gene: 12. Germline CDR1 is SGHTA and CDR2 is FQGNSA. CDR3 length: 16 amino acids. CDR3 sequence: CASSSPGTGNPDTQYF. CDR3 nucleotides: TGTGCCAGCAGTTCCCCCGGGACAGGCAACCCAGATACGCAGTATTTT.

The chain has TRBV16 and TRBJ1-2; no firm D call. Per germline, CDR1 KGHSY and CDR2 FQNENV. V was cut by 0 bases and J by 8 bases, with 10 bases left in between. The length of the CDR3 is 13 residues. CDR3 in amino acids: CASSQSGTLGYTF. Here the CDR3 DNA reads TGTGCCAGCAGCCAATCTGGAACGCTGGGCTACACCTTC.

Ten or more counts support this clonotype. V gene TRBV20-1 combines with J gene TRBJ2-5, with D possibly being TRBD2 (6 bases). The V gene lost 5 bases and the J gene lost 2 bases, with 9 bases spanning the gap. Germline V gene data show CDR1 as DFQATT and CDR2 as SNEGSKA (reference sequence). The CDR3 has 12 amino acids. CDR3 in amino acids: CSACGDQETQYF. The CDR3 DNA reads TGCAGTGCTTGCGGGGATCAAGAGACCCAGTACTTC.

This clonotype has a handful of counts. CDR3 coding DNA: TGTGCCAGCAGTTACAAGACTAGCGGGGCAGAGACCCAGTACTTC. Protein: CASSYKTSGAETQYF. This sequence joins TRBV6-2 or TRBV6-3 and TRBJ2-5, with 11 positions matching TRBD2. Per the germline V gene, CDR1 is MNHEY and CDR2 is SVGEGT. J gave up 4 bases and V 2 bases, and 3 bases lay outside the gene matches. There are 15 residues in the CDR3.

The chain couples TRBV27 to TRBJ2-7; D not certain. The CDR3 spans 15 residues. CDR1 is MNHEY, CDR2 SMNVEV, per germline (reference sequence). V was trimmed by 6 bases and J by 0 bases, leaving 15 bases between them. CDR3 region: CASSLGAASSYEQYF. The CDR3 coding sequence is TGTGCCAGCAGCTTAGGTGCCGCGAGCTCCTACGAGCAGTACTTC.

This clonotype was seen repeatedly, ten times or more. V and J are TRBV28 and TRBJ1-5, with D unclear. Deletions cut 2 bases from V and 5 bases from J, with 10 bases between. The CDR3 length is 14 residues. The germline V gene has CDR1 MDHEN and CDR2 SYDVKM. CDR3: CASSLIPGYQPQHF. Here the CDR3 DNA reads TGTGCCAGCAGTTTAATCCCTGGTTATCAGCCCCAGCATTTT.

The V call is TRBV9, the J call TRBJ1-2, with a weak D call TRBD1 (6 bases). Per the germline V gene, CDR1 is SGDLS and CDR2 is YYNGEE. The CDR3 runs to 13 residues. The V and J ends lost 2 bases and 10 bases respectively, with 15 bases between them. CDR3 sequence reads: CASSVRDTDLYTF. In nucleotides, the CDR3 is TGTGCCAGCAGCGTCCGGGACACCGACCTCTACACCTTC. Filled out from reference TRBV9 and TRBJ1-2, the complete variable domain reads DSGVTQTPKHLITATGQRVTLRCSPRSGDLSVYWYQQSLDQGLQFLIQYYNGEERAKGNILERFSAQQFPDLHSELNLSSLELGDSALYFCASSVRDTDLYTFGSGTRLTVV.

This clonotype appeared many times. The chain links TRBV10-3 to TRBJ2-3; D is uncertain. This CDR3 is built from 13 residues. V dropped 7 bases and J dropped 4 bases, with 12 bases sitting between them. The germline V gene encodes CDR1 ENHRY and CDR2 SYGVKD. The CDR3 DNA sequence: TGTGCCATCAATTTAGGGCTAGCAGATACGCAGTATTTT. As protein: CAINLGLADTQYF.

The chain employs TRBV11-3 and TRBJ2-1, with 8 bases that match TRBD2. This CDR3 is built from 15 residues. The J segment lost 10 bases and the V segment lost 0 bases, leaving 8 bases of the junction unmatched. Looked up from germline, CDR1 is SGHNT and CDR2 is YENEEA. The DNA of the CDR3 is TGTGCCAGCAGCTTAGATGGGCTAGCGGGCACAGAGCAGTTCTTC. Protein sequence: CASSLDGLAGTEQFF.

This clonotype has only a few counts. The CDR3 sequence: CASSITANTGELFF. CDR3 sequence (DNA): TGTGCCAGCTCGATAACAGCTAACACCGGGGAGCTGTTTTTT. V usage is TRBV11-3 and J usage is TRBJ2-2, with D unresolved. V shed 8 bases and J shed 2 bases, with 12 bases lying between them. The CDR3 runs to 14 residues. From germline, CDR1 is SGHNT and CDR2 YENEEA.

The chain has TRBV18 and TRBJ2-2; D uncertain. CDR1 and CDR2 from the germline V gene are KGHSH and LQKENI. The V gene lost 5 bases and the J gene lost 2 bases, with 9 bases spanning the gap. This CDR3 is 14 amino acids long. The DNA of the CDR3 is TGTGCCAGCTCATCAGACATAAACACCGGGGAGCTGTTTTTT. Translated: CASSSDINTGELFF.

This clonotype was detected many times. The chain links TRBV24-1 to TRBJ2-2, with a possible D match to TRBD1 (5 bases). The CDR3 consists of 15 residues. The germline V gene has CDR1 KGHDR and CDR2 SFDVKD. V lost 9 bases and J lost 6, with 19 bases in between. Here the CDR3 reads CATRGQGRWAGELFF. The CDR3 DNA follows: TGTGCCACCCGCGGTCAGGGAAGGTGGGCCGGGGAGCTGTTTTTT.

The chain has TRBV7-2 and TRBJ2-3; D is unclear. This CDR3 has 14 amino acids. Per the germline V gene, CDR1 is SGHTA and CDR2 is FQGNSA. Trimming removed 5 bases at V and 0 bases at J, with 9 bases between. CDR3 nucleotides: TGTGCCAGCAGCGAAGACCGGAGCACAGATACGCAGTATTTT. Its translation: CASSEDRSTDTQYF.

This clonotype was seen at least ten times. CDR3 amino acids: CASSQELVPVAGANVLTF. DNA of the CDR3: TGTGCCAGCAGCCAGGAGCTAGTTCCAGTTGCTGGGGCCAACGTCCTGACTTTC. The rearrangement links TRBV4-2 to TRBJ2-6, with unresolved D. The germline V gene encodes CDR1 LGHNA and CDR2 YNFKEQ. V was clipped by 3 bases and J by 2 bases, with 17 bases between them. The CDR3 extends over 18 amino acids.

The V gene is TRBV5-6, the J gene TRBJ2-7, with 7 bases aligning to TRBD2. The length of the CDR3 is 14 residues. CDR1 is SGHDT, CDR2 YYEEEE, per germline. V lost 0 bases, J lost 3 bases, and 3 bases stayed unmatched. In nucleotides, the CDR3 is TGTGCCAGCAGCTTGGAGCGGGGAGGCTACGAGCAGTACTTC. Residues: CASSLERGGYEQYF.

The rearrangement joins TRBV6-1 to TRBJ1-1, with TRBD1 as a possible D gene (6 bases). V dropped 6 bases and J dropped 4 bases, with 18 bases sitting between them. There are 15 residues in the CDR3. Germline V gene data show CDR1 as MNHNS and CDR2 as SASEGT. CDR3 in DNA: TGTGCCAGCAGCCAGAGTACAGGGTCTGGCACTGAAGCTTTCTTT. Translated, it gives CASSQSTGSGTEAFF.